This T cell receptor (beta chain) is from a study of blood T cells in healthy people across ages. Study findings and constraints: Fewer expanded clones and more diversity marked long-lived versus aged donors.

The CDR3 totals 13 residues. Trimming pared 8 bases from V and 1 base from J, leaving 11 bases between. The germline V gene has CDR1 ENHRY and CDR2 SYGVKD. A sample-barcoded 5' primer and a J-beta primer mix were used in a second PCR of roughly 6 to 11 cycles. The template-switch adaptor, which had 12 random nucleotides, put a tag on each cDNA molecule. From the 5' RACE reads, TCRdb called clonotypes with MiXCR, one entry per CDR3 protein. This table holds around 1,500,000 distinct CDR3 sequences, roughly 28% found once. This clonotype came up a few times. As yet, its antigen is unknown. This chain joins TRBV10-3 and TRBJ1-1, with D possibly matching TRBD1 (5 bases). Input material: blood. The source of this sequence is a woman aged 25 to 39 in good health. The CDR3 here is CAILRDPNTEAFF. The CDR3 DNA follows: TGTGCCATCCTGCGGGACCCGAACACTGAAGCTTTCTTT.